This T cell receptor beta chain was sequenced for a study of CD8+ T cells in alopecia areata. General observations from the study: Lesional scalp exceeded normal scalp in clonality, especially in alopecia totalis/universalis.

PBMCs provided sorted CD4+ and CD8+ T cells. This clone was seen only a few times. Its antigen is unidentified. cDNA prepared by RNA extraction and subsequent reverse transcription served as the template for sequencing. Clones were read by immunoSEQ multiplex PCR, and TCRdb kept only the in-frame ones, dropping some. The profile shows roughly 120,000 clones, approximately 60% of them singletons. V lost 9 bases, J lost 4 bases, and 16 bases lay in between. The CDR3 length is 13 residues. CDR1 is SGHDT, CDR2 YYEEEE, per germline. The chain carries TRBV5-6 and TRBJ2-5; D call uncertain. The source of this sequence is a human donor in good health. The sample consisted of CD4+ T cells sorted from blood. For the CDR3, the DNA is TGTGCCACGTCAAGAGAGCGTCGAGAGACCCAGTACTTC. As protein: CATSRERRETQYF.